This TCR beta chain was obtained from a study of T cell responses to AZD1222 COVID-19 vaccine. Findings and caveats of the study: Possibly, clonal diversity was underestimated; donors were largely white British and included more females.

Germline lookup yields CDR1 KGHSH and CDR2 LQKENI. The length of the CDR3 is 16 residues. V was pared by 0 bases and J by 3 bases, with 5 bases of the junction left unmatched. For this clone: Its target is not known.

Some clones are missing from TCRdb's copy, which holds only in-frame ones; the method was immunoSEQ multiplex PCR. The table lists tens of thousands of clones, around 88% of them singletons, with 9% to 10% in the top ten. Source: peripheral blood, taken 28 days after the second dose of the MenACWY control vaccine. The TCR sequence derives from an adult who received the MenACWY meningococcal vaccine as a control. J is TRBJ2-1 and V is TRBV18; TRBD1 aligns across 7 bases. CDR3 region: CASSPPTDRVYNEQFF. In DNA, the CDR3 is TGTGCCAGCTCACCACCGACAGACAGGGTCTACAATGAGCAGTTCTTC.